A single sample is the source of the 13 T cell receptor beta chains below, sequenced in a study of control samples from healthy donors and cancer patients. Assay used: immunoSEQ multiplex PCR; TCRdb lists only in-frame clones, some missing. The sample records around 140,000 clones, approximately 92% being singletons. Source material: blood. The source is a man aged 35 to 55 in good health.

The V call is TRBV18, the J call TRBJ2-5; the match to TRBD2 covers 9 bases. V trimming: 1 base; J trimming: 1 base; junction bases outside the gene matches: 4. Per the germline V gene, CDR1 is KGHSH and CDR2 is LQKENI. CDR3 length equals 16 residues. In nucleotides, the CDR3 is TGTGCCAGCTCACCACTAAGCGGGGGGATCCAAGAGACCCAGTACTTC. This sequence encodes CASSPLSGGIQETQYF. Filled out from reference TRBV18 and TRBJ2-5, the complete variable domain reads NAGVMQNPRHLVRRRGQEARLRCSPMKGHSHVYWYRQLPEEGLKFMVYLQKENIIDESGMPKERFSAEFPKEGPSILRIQQVVRGDSAAYFCASSPLSGGIQETQYFGPGTRLLVL.

The rearrangement joins TRBV18 to TRBJ2-1; TRBD2 matches at 10 bases. Trimming took 3 bases from V and 5 from J; bases not matched to a gene: 1. The CDR3 is 14 amino acids. The V gene's germline CDR1 is KGHSH and CDR2 LQKENI. The CDR3 sequence is CASSPGLADNEQFF. The CDR3 DNA reads TGTGCCAGCTCACCTGGACTAGCGGACAATGAGCAGTTCTTC.

V gene TRBV3-1 (or the pseudogene TRBV3-2) combines with J gene TRBJ2-5, with D perhaps matching TRBD1 (5 bases). V was clipped by 8 bases and J by 2 bases, with 12 bases between them. The V gene's germline CDR1 is LGHDT and CDR2 YNNKEL (reference sequence). CDR3 length equals 13 residues. The CDR3 here is CASERGYQETQYF. The CDR3 DNA follows: TGTGCCAGCGAAAGGGGCTATCAAGAGACCCAGTACTTC.

This chain links TRBV6-1 with TRBJ1-4; perhaps TRBD1 as D (5 bases). CDR1 is MNHNS, CDR2 SASEGT, per germline. CDR3 length equals 16 residues. Between the trimmed V and J ends, which lost 5 bases and 0 bases, there was a span of 13 bases. The CDR3 sequence is CASSKGTSATNEKLFF. In DNA, the CDR3 is TGTGCCAGCAGTAAAGGGACCTCCGCAACTAATGAAAAACTGTTTTTT.

The chain links TRBV7-8 to TRBJ2-5, with 7 bases that match TRBD1. Germline V gives CDR1 SGHVS, CDR2 FQNEAQ. Trimming took 1 base from V and 4 from J; bases not matched to a gene: 3. The CDR3 has 14 residues. In DNA, the CDR3 is TGTGCCAGCAGCTTAGGAGGGGGCTTAGAGACCCAGTACTTC. Protein sequence: CASSLGGGLETQYF.

V usage is TRBV18 and J usage is TRBJ2-7; 14 nucleotides agree with TRBD2. V gave up 5 bases and J gave up 5 bases; unmatched junction bases: 2. The CDR3 sequence is 14 residues long. From germline, CDR1 is KGHSH and CDR2 LQKENI. The CDR3 sequence is CASSGTSGGNEQYF. In DNA, the CDR3 is TGTGCCAGCTCAGGGACTAGCGGGGGCAACGAGCAGTACTTC.

The J gene is TRBJ2-7, the V gene TRBV6-5; D tentatively reads TRBD1 or TRBD2 (5 bases each). CDR1 MNHEY and CDR2 SVGAGI come from the germline V gene. The CDR3 has 15 amino acids. V lost 0 bases, J lost 2 bases, and 11 bases lay in between. CDR3 loop: CASSYSMWGTYEQYF. CDR3 sequence (DNA): TGTGCCAGCAGTTACTCGATGTGGGGGACCTACGAGCAGTACTTC.

V gene TRBV7-3 combines with J gene TRBJ2-5, with unresolved D. CDR1 SGHTA and CDR2 FQGTGA come from the germline V gene. This CDR3 comprises 13 residues. Trimming took off 5 bases at V and 5 bases at J, with 12 bases between the two ends. This CDR3 is CASSQRVSETQYF. The DNA of the CDR3 is TGTGCCAGCAGCCAGCGCGTTTCGGAGACCCAGTACTTC.

This chain connects TRBV2 to TRBJ2-7; perhaps TRBD2 as D (5 bases). Trimming took off 7 bases at V and 0 bases at J, with 16 bases between the two ends. The CDR3 is 15 residues long. Looked up from germline, CDR1 is SNHLY and CDR2 is FYNNEI. The CDR3 sequence is CASNPWGEGSYEQYF. The CDR3, as DNA: TGTGCCAGCAACCCCTGGGGTGAGGGCTCCTACGAGCAGTACTTC. The full variable domain, its missing parts supplied by reference TRBV2 and TRBJ2-7, is EPEVTQTPSHQVTQMGQEVILRCVPISNHLYFYWYRQILGQKVEFLVSFYNNEISEKSEIFDDQFSVERPDGSNFTLKIRSTKLEDSAMYFCASNPWGEGSYEQYFGPGTRLTVT.

The V and J genes are TRBV6-6 and TRBJ1-2, with TRBD1 matching over 7 bases. Germline CDR1 reads MNHNY; CDR2 reads SVGAGI (reference sequence). This CDR3 is 12 amino acids long. With 9 bases clipped from V and 0 bases from J, the junction kept 1 base outside the gene matches. The CDR3 region has the DNA TGTGCCAGTGGGACAGCTAACTATGGCTACACCTTC. Protein sequence: CASGTANYGYTF.

This rearrangement joins TRBV27 to TRBJ2-5; either TRBD1 or TRBD2 may supply D (7 bases each). V lost 6 bases to trimming and J lost 4 bases, with 18 bases between them. The CDR3 is 15 amino acids. Germline V gene sequence: CDR1 MNHEY, CDR2 SMNVEV (reference sequence). Here the CDR3 reads CASSPTGRGRETQYF. The CDR3 nucleotides read TGTGCCAGCAGCCCGACAGGGAGGGGAAGAGAGACCCAGTACTTC.

The rearrangement joins TRBV5-6 to TRBJ2-4; unclear D gene. Germline V gene sequence: CDR1 SGHDT, CDR2 YYEEEE. The germline V and J ends were trimmed by 2 bases and 5 bases, with 11 bases remaining between them. This CDR3 has 14 residues. CDR3 protein: CASSFNVNQNIQYF. CDR3 nucleotides: TGTGCCAGCAGCTTTAATGTAAACCAAAACATTCAGTACTTC.

J is TRBJ2-6 and V is TRBV7-8; 8 nucleotides align to TRBD2. The CDR3 runs to 17 residues. In germline, CDR1 is SGHVS, CDR2 FQNEAQ. J lost 2 bases, V lost 2 bases, and 5 bases had no gene match. The CDR3 nucleotides read TGTGCCAGCAGCTTATTAGCGGGGTTTACTGGGGCCAACGTCCTGACTTTC. Its translation: CASSLLAGFTGANVLTF.